This T cell receptor beta chain was sequenced in a study of technical replicates of blood from a few donors. V was shortened by 8 bases and J by 0 bases, with 10 bases between the two germline ends. CDR1 is LNHDA, CDR2 SQIVND, per germline (reference sequence). The CDR3 is 13 amino acids. The protocol was immunoSEQ multiplex PCR, while the TCRdb copy is restricted to in-frame clones and leaves out a portion. The sample contains approximately 78,000 clones, approximately 92% of which appear only once. What was sequenced was T cells isolated from PBMCs. The rearrangement uses TRBV19 and TRBJ1-1; TRBD1 is a possible D gene (5 bases). This receptor was taken from a human donor in good health. The CDR3 region is CASSDTMNTEAFF. Here the CDR3 DNA reads TGTGCCAGTTCGGACACCATGAACACTGAAGCTTTCTTT.